This TCR beta chain is drawn from a study of blood T cell repertoires in COVID-19. There are a few counts of this clone. The assay was immunoSEQ multiplex PCR, and TCRdb's table has in-frame clones only and misses some. This table holds about 310,000 clones, about 90% found once. The germline V gene has CDR1 MNHEY and CDR2 SMNVEV (reference sequence). The CDR3 sequence is 15 residues long. Trimming removed 5 bases at V and 4 bases at J, with 15 bases between. Those enrolled in Seattle joined during active infection and were followed longitudinally afterward. The chain carries TRBV27 and TRBJ1-5; D is perhaps TRBD1 (5 bases). Sequenced input: peripheral blood. This TCR derives from a woman between 35 and 50 years old with COVID-19, enrolled during active disease. DNA of the CDR3: TGTGCCAGCAGTCCCTACCCACAGGAGAATCAGCCCCAGCATTTT. Translating it yields CASSPYPQENQPQHF.